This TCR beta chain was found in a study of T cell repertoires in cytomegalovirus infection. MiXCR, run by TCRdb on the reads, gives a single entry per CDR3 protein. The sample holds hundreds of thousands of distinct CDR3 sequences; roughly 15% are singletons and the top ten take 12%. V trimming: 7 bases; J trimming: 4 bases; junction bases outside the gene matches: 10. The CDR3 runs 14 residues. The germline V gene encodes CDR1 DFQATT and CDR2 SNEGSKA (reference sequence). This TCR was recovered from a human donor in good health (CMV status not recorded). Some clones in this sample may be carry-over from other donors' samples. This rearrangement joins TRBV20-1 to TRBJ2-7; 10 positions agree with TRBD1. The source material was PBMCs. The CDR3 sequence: CSGEGQGDIYEQYF. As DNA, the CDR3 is TGCAGTGGGGAAGGACAGGGGGACATATACGAGCAGTACTTC.